The rows below give T cell receptor beta chains drawn from one sample of a study of OX40 agonist ivuxolimab in advanced cancers. Assay: immunoSEQ multiplex PCR; the TCRdb copy retains only in-frame clones and omits some. The table records over 50,000 clones, around 93% of them present only once. Material: CD4+ or CD8+ T cells sorted from blood, obtained in a trial of the OX40 agonist ivuxolimab. These receptor sequences come from an adult with an advanced solid tumor such as melanoma, head and neck, liver or kidney cancer. Each CDR3 is given with its conserved first and last residue. Fields, in order: J gene, V gene, clone size, D gene, CDR3 DNA, CDR3 protein. D genes are given only for firm matches. Expanded clones get a size class; other rows say once, few or many, or leave the size out.

J: TRBJ1-2
V: TRBV7-9
size: once
D: .
DNA: TGTGCCAGCAGCTTAGGAACAGGGATCGCCTATGGCTACACCTTC
CDR3: CASSLGTGIAYGYTF

J: TRBJ2-1
V: TRBV6-4
size: .
D: TRBD2
DNA: TGTGCCAGCAGTGACTCCGGGGGGGATTACAATGAGCAGTTCTTC
CDR3: CASSDSGGDYNEQFF

J: TRBJ1-1
V: TRBV4-3
size: .
D: TRBD1
DNA: TGCGCCAGCAGCCTAGGACAGGGGTTGAACACTGAAGCTTTCTTT
CDR3: CASSLGQGLNTEAFF

J: TRBJ1-2
V: TRBV4-1
size: .
D: .
DNA: TGCGCCAGCACCCGGACAATTAACTATGGCTACACCTTC
CDR3: CASTRTINYGYTF

J: TRBJ2-1
V: TRBV6-6
size: .
D: .
DNA: TGTGCCAGCAGTTACGTTGTGAGCTCCTACAATGAGCAGTTCTTC
CDR3: CASSYVVSSYNEQFF

J: TRBJ2-2
V: TRBV28
size: .
D: .
DNA: TGTGCCAGCAGTTCGCGGGAAGTCCCCACCGGGGAGCTGTTTTTT
CDR3: CASSSREVPTGELFF

J: TRBJ1-2
V: TRBV29-1
size: .
D: .
DNA: TGCAGCGTTGAAGATCCCTATGGCTACACCTTC
CDR3: CSVEDPYGYTF

J: TRBJ1-4
V: TRBV6-4
size: .
D: TRBD1
DNA: TGTGCCAGCAGTGACCAGGGGGCAGATGAAAAACTGTTTTTT
CDR3: CASSDQGADEKLFF

J: TRBJ2-2
V: TRBV28
size: .
D: TRBD2
DNA: TGTGCCAGCTACGGCGGGGGGGCGGACACCGGGGAGCTGTTTTTT
CDR3: CASYGGGADTGELFF

J: TRBJ1-5
V: TRBV6-5
size: few
D: TRBD1
DNA: TGTGCCAGCAGTCACAGACAGGGTAATCAGCCCCAGCATTTT
CDR3: CASSHRQGNQPQHF

J: TRBJ2-1
V: TRBV7-2
size: .
D: TRBD2
DNA: TGTGCCAGCAGCTCCATTAGTGGGGCGGGGGGTAGGTACAATGAGCAGTTCTTC
CDR3: CASSSISGAGGRYNEQFF

J: TRBJ2-3
V: TRBV4-3
size: once
D: .
DNA: TGCGCCAGCAGCCGGGGATGGGGGGCAGATACGCAGTATTTT
CDR3: CASSRGWGADTQYF

J: TRBJ1-5
V: TRBV6-1
size: .
D: .
DNA: TGTGCCAGCAGTACCGGGACTCCCCAGCCCCAGCATTTT
CDR3: CASSTGTPQPQHF

J: TRBJ2-2
V: TRBV18
size: once
D: .
DNA: TGTGCCAGCTCATACTTCTCCGCAGACACCGGGGAGCTGTTTTTT
CDR3: CASSYFSADTGELFF

J: TRBJ2-6
V: TRBV18
size: .
D: .
DNA: TGTGCCAGCTCCGCCCCCTCTGGGGCCAACGTCCTGACTTTC
CDR3: CASSAPSGANVLTF

J: TRBJ2-5
V: TRBV11-1
size: .
D: TRBD2
DNA: TGTGCCAGCAGCTTACCCCCTTCGGTCGAGCGGGAAACTTCAGGGACCCAGTACTTC
CDR3: CASSLPPSVERETSGTQYF

J: TRBJ1-2
V: TRBV28
size: .
D: .
DNA: TGTGCCAGCAGTTTGAATCTCTATGGCTACACCTTC
CDR3: CASSLNLYGYTF

J: TRBJ1-3
V: TRBV6-5
size: .
D: .
DNA: TGTGCCAGCACAATTGGAAACACCATATATTTT
CDR3: CASTIGNTIYF

J: TRBJ1-2
V: TRBV30
size: .
D: .
DNA: TGTGCCTGGAAATACAGGGACGGCTACACCTTC
CDR3: CAWKYRDGYTF

J: TRBJ2-5
V: TRBV7-8
size: .
D: TRBD2
DNA: TGTGCCAGCAGCCTATCCCGGGACTATGTAAGAGAGGCCCAGTACTTC
CDR3: CASSLSRDYVREAQYF

J: TRBJ2-7
V: TRBV15
size: .
D: TRBD1
DNA: TGTGCCACCAGCAGTCTTGCGACAGGGGGTTTATACGAGCAGTACTTC
CDR3: CATSSLATGGLYEQYF

J: TRBJ2-3
V: TRBV30
size: .
D: TRBD2
DNA: TGTGCCTGGAGTCCGACGGGACTAGCAGATACGCAGTATTTT
CDR3: CAWSPTGLADTQYF

J: TRBJ2-3
V: TRBV7-6
size: .
D: TRBD1
DNA: TGTGCCAGCAGCATGGACAGGGGACCGTTGGATACGCAGTATTTT
CDR3: CASSMDRGPLDTQYF

J: TRBJ2-1
V: TRBV14
size: .
D: TRBD2
DNA: TGTGCCAGCAGCCACATAGCGGGAGCCAATGAGCAGTTCTTC
CDR3: CASSHIAGANEQFF

J: TRBJ1-3
V: TRBV27
size: .
D: .
DNA: TGTGCCAGCAGTTTATGGTATCCAGGCGGGGAAGGAAACACCATATATTTT
CDR3: CASSLWYPGGEGNTIYF

J: TRBJ2-1
V: TRBV6-5
size: .
D: TRBD1
DNA: TGTGCCAGCAGCCCGGGACAGTACAATGAGCAGTTCTTC
CDR3: CASSPGQYNEQFF

J: TRBJ1-1
V: TRBV4-2
size: .
D: .
DNA: TGTGCCAGCAGCCAAAGGGGGAGTGAAGCTTTCTTT
CDR3: CASSQRGSEAFF

J: TRBJ2-5
V: TRBV7-3
size: .
D: .
DNA: TGTGCCAGCAGCTTAAACGGGGGAGAGACCCAGTACTTC
CDR3: CASSLNGGETQYF

J: TRBJ2-1
V: TRBV4-1
size: .
D: .
DNA: TGCGCCAGCAGCCCGTCACAAGTATACAATGAGCAGTTCTTC
CDR3: CASSPSQVYNEQFF

J: TRBJ2-5
V: TRBV30
size: .
D: .
DNA: TGTGCCTGGAGTGGTGGAGAGACCCAGTACTTC
CDR3: CAWSGGETQYF

J: TRBJ2-6
V: TRBV27
size: .
D: .
DNA: TGTGCCAGCAGTTTGGTTGGGGCCAACGTCCTGACTTTC
CDR3: CASSLVGANVLTF

J: TRBJ1-3
V: TRBV28
size: once
D: .
DNA: TGTGCCAGCAGTTCAACAGGGTCTGGAAACACCATATATTTT
CDR3: CASSSTGSGNTIYF

J: TRBJ1-2
V: TRBV7-2
size: .
D: TRBD1
DNA: TGTGCCAGCAGCTCGGGACAGGGAGCGAATGGCTACACCTTC
CDR3: CASSSGQGANGYTF

J: TRBJ2-1
V: TRBV19
size: .
D: TRBD2
DNA: TGTGCCACCGGGACTAGCGATAACTCCTACAATGAGCAGTTCTTC
CDR3: CATGTSDNSYNEQFF

J: TRBJ2-7
V: TRBV2
size: .
D: .
DNA: TGTGCCAGCAGCTACGAGAACGAGCAGTACTTC
CDR3: CASSYENEQYF

J: TRBJ1-2
V: TRBV12-5
size: .
D: .
DNA: TGTGCTAGTGGTTTGGTAAATAGCGATTATGGCTACACCTTC
CDR3: CASGLVNSDYGYTF

J: TRBJ2-3
V: TRBV27
size: .
D: .
DNA: TGTGCCAGCAGTTTAGGTAAAACAGATACGCAGTATTTT
CDR3: CASSLGKTDTQYF

J: TRBJ2-4
V: TRBV13
size: .
D: .
DNA: TGTGCCAGCAGCAACCGGGACCCGGGGGCCAAAAACATTCAGTACTTC
CDR3: CASSNRDPGAKNIQYF

J: TRBJ2-1
V: TRBV2
size: .
D: .
DNA: TGTGCCCAGCGAGGCTCTAGCAACAATGAGCAGTTCTTC
CDR3: CAQRGSSNNEQFF

J: TRBJ2-5
V: TRBV16
size: .
D: .
DNA: TGTGCCAGCAGCCAACAAGAGACCCAGTACTTC
CDR3: CASSQQETQYF

J: TRBJ2-3
V: TRBV9
size: .
D: .
DNA: TGTGCCAGCAGCGGCAGGACGAGCACAGATACGCAGTATTTT
CDR3: CASSGRTSTDTQYF

J: TRBJ1-1
V: TRBV30
size: .
D: .
DNA: TGTGCCTGGAACCCCGATGGGATGAACACTGAAGCTTTCTTT
CDR3: CAWNPDGMNTEAFF

J: TRBJ2-5
V: TRBV6-5
size: .
D: .
DNA: TGTGCCAGCTCCCTTCGTTGGGGGAGAGAGACCCAGTACTTC
CDR3: CASSLRWGRETQYF

J: TRBJ1-5
V: TRBV27
size: .
D: .
DNA: TGTGCCAGCAGTTCCGATTGGGAGGTCAATAGCAATCAGCCCCAGCATTTT
CDR3: CASSSDWEVNSNQPQHF

J: TRBJ2-5
V: TRBV25-1
size: once
D: TRBD2
DNA: TGTGCCAGCAGTGAATGGGGGGAGGGACAAGAGACCCAGTACTTC
CDR3: CASSEWGEGQETQYF

J: TRBJ2-5
V: TRBV11-2
size: .
D: TRBD2
DNA: TGTGCCAGCAGCTCACTAGCGGGGGGGCCTGAGACCCAGTACTTC
CDR3: CASSSLAGGPETQYF

J: TRBJ1-1
V: TRBV6-1
size: .
D: .
DNA: TGTGCCAGCATACCTTTTCAGGAGCTGAACACTGAAGCTTTCTTT
CDR3: CASIPFQELNTEAFF

J: TRBJ1-5
V: TRBV2
size: .
D: .
DNA: TGTGCCAGCAGTGATATTTCCGGTCAGCCCCAGCATTTT
CDR3: CASSDISGQPQHF

J: TRBJ2-1
V: TRBV4-1
size: .
D: TRBD2
DNA: TGCGCCAGCAGCCCTCGGACTAGCGGGGGGGCGGGGGAGCAGTTCTTC
CDR3: CASSPRTSGGAGEQFF